This TCR beta chain is drawn from a study of CD8+ T cells in alopecia areata. In the study overall: Treated patients were dosed with oral tofacitinib, taking 5 to 10 mg twice daily.

Study results and caveats: Normal scalp showed lower clonality than lesional scalp, especially alopecia totalis/universalis.

Treatment: oral pan-JAK inhibitor, 5-10 mg twice daily. In alopecia areata patients, both lesional scalp punch biopsies and peripheral blood were collected. With 5 bases clipped from V and 3 bases from J, the junction kept 9 bases outside the gene matches. Germline V gene lookup returns CDR1 PRHDT and CDR2 FYEKMQ (reference sequence). This CDR3 is built from 15 residues. In its sample, this clone was seen a few times. Its matching antigen is unknown. RNA extraction and reverse transcription yielded cDNA as sequencing template. Only in-frame clones appear in the TCRdb table, and some are missing; sequencing was by immunoSEQ multiplex PCR. This table holds about 100,000 clones, 55% to 75% found once.

The sample here was CD8+ T cells sorted from blood, taken at approximately week 60, from a patient treated with tofacitinib. This TCR was recovered from a human donor with alopecia areata. The chain has TRBV13 and TRBJ2-5, with 7 positions matching TRBD2. The CDR3 protein is CASSLRSGAEETQYF. CDR3 coding DNA: TGTGCCAGCAGCCTAAGAAGCGGGGCAGAAGAGACCCAGTACTTC.